This TCR beta chain was sequenced during a study of regulatory T cells in long-lasting Graves disease. On the study more broadly: Persistent cases took antithyroid drugs over 5 years and stayed TSH receptor antibody positive.

The CDR3 is 14 residues long. V was shortened by 6 bases and J by 1 base, with 12 bases between the two germline ends. CDR1 is MNHNS, CDR2 SASEGT, per germline. Investigators prepared the TCR beta libraries by applying iRepertoire HTBI primers and Arm-PCR of CDR3 regions. TCRdb re-derived calls from the multiplex PCR reads in MiXCR, one entry per CDR3 protein. The sample lists about 660,000 distinct CDR3 sequences; 25% to 35% were seen once. Broader study findings: Persistent disease samples used TRBV28, TRBJ1-2 and TRBJ2-5 preferentially. Authors noted too few samples as a limitation.

With regard to this clonotype: Its antigen is unidentified.

Time point described: persistent/refractory GD, antithyroid drugs over 5 years with positive TRAb. The authors made the TCR library using RNA they extracted from PBMCs. The TCR sequence derives from a female donor with Graves disease. The input for sequencing was peripheral blood mononuclear cells (PBMCs), taken when the disease was refractory, from a patient treated with antithyroid drugs. The genes are TRBV6-1 and TRBJ1-1; TRBD1 might be the D (5 bases). For the CDR3, the DNA is TGTGCCAGCAGGATGGGACTTAGGAACACTGAAGCTTTCTTT. This gives the protein CASRMGLRNTEAFF.